This T cell receptor beta chain was identified during a study of control samples from healthy donors and cancer patients. This CDR3 spans 16 amino acids. CDR1 MNHEY and CDR2 SVGEGT come from the germline V gene. J was trimmed by 1 base and V by 5 bases; bases with no gene match: 11. The method was immunoSEQ multiplex PCR; TCRdb's version includes in-frame clones alone and lacks a portion of them. The sample lists roughly 95,000 clones; about 90% were seen once. V gene TRBV6-2 or TRBV6-3 combines with J gene TRBJ2-7; TRBD1 matches at 7 bases. This receptor was taken from a young man in good health. The sample consisted of blood. The chain's CDR3 is CASSDGNRGFSYEQYF. In DNA form, the CDR3 reads TGTGCCAGCAGTGACGGCAACAGGGGTTTTTCCTACGAGCAGTACTTC.